This T cell receptor (beta chain) derives from a study of blood T cell repertoires in COVID-19. This clone was seen only once. At one end, the junction sequence differs from germline, possibly due to a read error. The V gene's germline CDR1 is SGHNT and CDR2 YYREEE (reference sequence). There are 16 residues in the CDR3. In the original processing: Reference gene primer amplification gave estimated nucleated cell counts. The table came from immunoSEQ multiplex PCR; TCRdb's copy has only in-frame clones and leaves some out. V and J calls and clone size are given by that table; D and trimming were obtained from the DNA. This table holds 95,000 to 150,000 clones, around 83% found once.

The gene calls are TRBV5-4 and TRBJ2-1; 11 nucleotides agree with TRBD2. This sequence originates from a woman in her twenties or thirties who had recovered from COVID-19. The sequencing sample was made of PBMCs or T cells enriched from blood (not recorded which). The CDR3 sequence: CASSLGLAVRDNEQFF. In DNA, the CDR3 is TGTGCCAGCAGTTTGGGACTAGCGGTCCGGGACAATGAGCAGTTCTTC.